These T cell receptor beta chains were read from a single sample in a study of CD8 T cells in ankylosing spondylitis. Each CDR3 protein is one row after TCRdb ran MiXCR on the 5' RACE reads. The sample gives approximately 100,000 distinct CDR3 sequences, about 24% of which show up once; approximately 13% is in the top ten. Sequenced material: synovial fluid, either unsorted or a sorted T cell fraction (not recorded which). The receptor set was obtained from a male donor with ankylosing spondylitis. CDR3s include the opening cysteine and the closing phenylalanine or tryptophan. The D gene is left open where the match is weak. Only part of the rows carry a size: once, few, many, or a class if the clone is expanded.

d_gene: -
len: 19
abundance: -
j_gene: TRBJ2-6
v_gene: TRBV4-1
CDR3aa: CASSQEGAQALGGANVLTF
CDR3nt: TGCGCCAGCAGCCAAGAAGGTGCGCAGGCATTAGGTGGGGCCAACGTCCTGACTTTC

d_gene: TRBD1
len: 13
abundance: few
j_gene: TRBJ1-2
v_gene: TRBV7-9
CDR3aa: CASSGQGAGGYTF
CDR3nt: TGTGCCAGCAGCGGACAGGGGGCGGGTGGCTACACCTTC

d_gene: TRBD1
len: 15
abundance: -
j_gene: TRBJ1-2
v_gene: TRBV7-9
CDR3aa: CASSSLSGGTKGYTF
CDR3nt: TGTGCCAGCAGCTCCCTATCAGGGGGCACTAAGGGCTACACCTTC

d_gene: TRBD2
len: 14
abundance: many
j_gene: TRBJ2-1
v_gene: TRBV12-3/TRBV12-4
CDR3aa: CASNPLAENNEQFF
CDR3nt: TGTGCCAGCAACCCCCTAGCGGAGAACAATGAGCAGTTCTTC

d_gene: TRBD2
len: 16
abundance: few
j_gene: TRBJ2-5
v_gene: TRBV9
CDR3aa: CASSLTSGLYQETQYF
CDR3nt: TGTGCCAGCAGCCTAACTAGCGGCCTGTACCAAGAGACCCAGTACTTC

d_gene: TRBD2
len: 17
abundance: -
j_gene: TRBJ2-3
v_gene: TRBV6-7
CDR3aa: CASSTGTSGRATDTQYF
CDR3nt: TGTGCCAGCAGTACCGGGACTAGCGGGAGGGCCACAGATACGCAGTATTTT

d_gene: -
len: 12
abundance: -
j_gene: TRBJ1-2
v_gene: TRBV7-2
CDR3aa: CASSLGLHGYTF
CDR3nt: TGTGCCAGCAGCTTGGGACTGCACGGCTACACCTTC

d_gene: -
len: 11
abundance: few
j_gene: TRBJ2-3
v_gene: TRBV5-6
CDR3aa: CASSHTDTQYF
CDR3nt: TGTGCCAGCAGTCACACAGATACGCAGTATTTT

d_gene: -
len: 14
abundance: few
j_gene: TRBJ2-5
v_gene: TRBV10-3
CDR3aa: CAISEPTEQETQYF
CDR3nt: TGTGCCATCAGTGAACCCACGGAACAAGAGACCCAGTACTTC

d_gene: -
len: 12
abundance: -
j_gene: TRBJ1-5
v_gene: TRBV30
CDR3aa: CAWAYSNQPQHF
CDR3nt: TGTGCCTGGGCTTATAGCAATCAGCCCCAGCATTTT

d_gene: -
len: 12
abundance: -
j_gene: TRBJ2-1
v_gene: TRBV5-1
CDR3aa: CASSFRQGGQFF
CDR3nt: TGCGCCAGCAGCTTTCGACAGGGAGGGCAGTTCTTC

d_gene: -
len: 17
abundance: -
j_gene: TRBJ2-3
v_gene: TRBV13
CDR3aa: CASSWGFGGSSTDTQYF
CDR3nt: TGTGCCAGCAGCTGGGGCTTTGGCGGATCTAGCACAGATACGCAGTATTTT

d_gene: -
len: 14
abundance: -
j_gene: TRBJ2-5
v_gene: TRBV12-3/TRBV12-4
CDR3aa: CASSTSLVSETQYF
CDR3nt: TGTGCCAGCAGTACCAGTTTAGTAAGTGAGACCCAGTACTTC

d_gene: -
len: 14
abundance: medium-sized
j_gene: TRBJ1-5
v_gene: TRBV20-1
CDR3aa: CSAPRGATNQPQHF
CDR3nt: TGCAGTGCTCCCAGGGGAGCAACAAATCAGCCCCAGCATTTT

d_gene: -
len: 11
abundance: -
j_gene: TRBJ2-1
v_gene: TRBV3-1
CDR3aa: CASSRPGEQFF
CDR3nt: TGTGCCAGCAGCCGTCCGGGGGAGCAGTTCTTC

d_gene: -
len: 16
abundance: few
j_gene: TRBJ1-2
v_gene: TRBV27
CDR3aa: CASSLSRTRGGGGYTF
CDR3nt: TGTGCCAGCAGTTTATCGAGGACGCGCGGTGGAGGTGGCTACACCTTC

d_gene: -
len: 15
abundance: many
j_gene: TRBJ2-5
v_gene: TRBV2
CDR3aa: CASSEDYGQQETQYF
CDR3nt: TGTGCCAGCAGTGAAGATTACGGACAGCAAGAGACCCAGTACTTC

d_gene: TRBD1
len: 16
abundance: few
j_gene: TRBJ2-7
v_gene: TRBV7-2
CDR3aa: CASSLASRDRGYEQYF
CDR3nt: TGTGCCAGCAGCTTAGCGTCCCGGGACAGGGGGTACGAGCAGTACTTC

d_gene: TRBD1
len: 16
abundance: -
j_gene: TRBJ1-1
v_gene: TRBV4-1
CDR3aa: CASSQDLTGPDTEAFF
CDR3nt: TGCGCCAGCAGCCAAGATTTGACAGGGCCGGACACTGAAGCTTTCTTT

d_gene: -
len: 18
abundance: -
j_gene: TRBJ2-1
v_gene: TRBV18
CDR3aa: CASSPRPEGQSSYNEQFF
CDR3nt: TGTGCCAGCTCGCCTAGGCCGGAGGGACAAAGCTCCTACAATGAGCAGTTCTTC

d_gene: -
len: 16
abundance: -
j_gene: TRBJ2-3
v_gene: TRBV7-2
CDR3aa: CASSLNGGSTGDTQYF
CDR3nt: TGTGCCAGCAGCTTAAACGGGGGATCTACGGGAGATACGCAGTATTTT

d_gene: TRBD1
len: 17
abundance: -
j_gene: TRBJ2-1
v_gene: TRBV10-3
CDR3aa: CAISGARTGNSYNEQFF
CDR3nt: TGTGCCATCAGTGGCGCTCGGACAGGGAACTCCTACAATGAGCAGTTCTTC

d_gene: TRBD1
len: 15
abundance: few
j_gene: TRBJ2-7
v_gene: TRBV15
CDR3aa: CATSLTGTGGREQYF
CDR3nt: TGTGCCACCAGCCTGACCGGGACAGGAGGTCGCGAGCAGTACTTC

d_gene: -
len: 15
abundance: few
j_gene: TRBJ2-1
v_gene: TRBV24-1
CDR3aa: CATSDPGSSYNEQFF
CDR3nt: TGTGCCACCAGTGATCCGGGGAGCTCCTACAATGAGCAGTTCTTC

d_gene: TRBD2
len: 14
abundance: few
j_gene: TRBJ2-1
v_gene: TRBV24-1
CDR3aa: CATSDGGLAEEQFF
CDR3nt: TGTGCCACCAGTGATGGTGGACTAGCAGAAGAGCAGTTCTTC

d_gene: -
len: 15
abundance: few
j_gene: TRBJ1-2
v_gene: TRBV5-1
CDR3aa: CASSLQSVGVYGYTF
CDR3nt: TGCGCCAGCAGCTTACAATCGGTTGGTGTCTATGGCTACACCTTC

d_gene: TRBD1
len: 15
abundance: many
j_gene: TRBJ1-2
v_gene: TRBV5-4
CDR3aa: CASSLEDRGRIGYTF
CDR3nt: TGTGCCAGCAGCTTGGAGGACAGGGGGCGAATAGGCTACACCTTC

d_gene: TRBD1
len: 14
abundance: -
j_gene: TRBJ1-2
v_gene: TRBV6-1
CDR3aa: CASTLTGANYGYTF
CDR3nt: TGTGCCAGCACCTTGACAGGGGCTAACTATGGCTACACCTTC

d_gene: TRBD1
len: 15
abundance: few
j_gene: TRBJ1-5
v_gene: TRBV5-1
CDR3aa: CASSSTGGNNQPQHF
CDR3nt: TGCGCCAGCAGCTCGACAGGGGGTAACAATCAGCCCCAGCATTTT

d_gene: -
len: 14
abundance: -
j_gene: TRBJ1-1
v_gene: TRBV7-2
CDR3aa: CASIGGRWDTEAFF
CDR3nt: TGTGCCAGCATCGGCGGTAGGTGGGACACTGAAGCTTTCTTT

d_gene: -
len: 16
abundance: many
j_gene: TRBJ2-1
v_gene: TRBV11-3
CDR3aa: CASSLVGARIYNEQFF
CDR3nt: TGTGCCAGCAGCTTAGTGGGGGCTAGGATATACAATGAGCAGTTCTTC

d_gene: TRBD1
len: 14
abundance: -
j_gene: TRBJ2-3
v_gene: TRBV9
CDR3aa: CASSAGTGGDTQYF
CDR3nt: TGTGCCAGCAGCGCCGGGACAGGGGGAGATACGCAGTATTTT

d_gene: TRBD2
len: 17
abundance: -
j_gene: TRBJ2-1
v_gene: TRBV20-1
CDR3aa: CSANPGLAGPPGNEQFF
CDR3nt: TGCAGTGCTAATCCCGGACTAGCGGGCCCTCCAGGGAATGAGCAGTTCTTC

d_gene: TRBD2
len: 13
abundance: -
j_gene: TRBJ2-7
v_gene: TRBV29-1
CDR3aa: CSVAGTSGIEQYF
CDR3nt: TGCAGCGTTGCTGGGACTAGCGGGATCGAGCAGTACTTC

d_gene: -
len: 13
abundance: few
j_gene: TRBJ2-5
v_gene: TRBV20-1
CDR3aa: CSTVEGGRETQYF
CDR3nt: TGCAGCACCGTAGAAGGGGGTCGAGAGACCCAGTACTTC

d_gene: -
len: 18
abundance: -
j_gene: TRBJ2-1
v_gene: TRBV11-2
CDR3aa: CASSLDLPRGGLYNEQFF
CDR3nt: TGTGCCAGCAGCTTAGATCTACCCCGCGGGGGCCTGTACAATGAGCAGTTCTTC

d_gene: TRBD2
len: 20
abundance: -
j_gene: TRBJ2-4
v_gene: TRBV11-2
CDR3aa: CASSLDLGLTAGDDKNIQYF
CDR3nt: TGTGCCAGCAGCTTAGATCTAGGCCTAACGGCGGGAGACGACAAAAACATTCAGTACTTC

d_gene: TRBD2
len: 16
abundance: -
j_gene: TRBJ2-2
v_gene: TRBV7-2
CDR3aa: CASSGLAGANTGELFF
CDR3nt: TGTGCCAGCAGCGGACTAGCGGGAGCGAACACCGGGGAGCTGTTTTTT

d_gene: -
len: 15
abundance: -
j_gene: TRBJ2-1
v_gene: TRBV4-2
CDR3aa: CASSQDSRADNEQFF
CDR3nt: TGTGCCAGCAGCCAAGATTCACGAGCGGACAATGAGCAGTTCTTC

d_gene: TRBD2
len: 16
abundance: -
j_gene: TRBJ2-3
v_gene: TRBV3-1
CDR3aa: CASSQDSGEGSDTQYF
CDR3nt: TGTGCCAGCAGCCAAGATTCGGGGGAGGGCTCAGATACGCAGTATTTT

d_gene: TRBD2
len: 16
abundance: -
j_gene: TRBJ2-1
v_gene: TRBV6-1
CDR3aa: CASSDWGGWRGDEQFF
CDR3nt: TGTGCCAGCAGCGATTGGGGGGGGTGGCGCGGGGATGAGCAGTTCTTC

d_gene: -
len: 15
abundance: few
j_gene: TRBJ1-3
v_gene: TRBV7-8
CDR3aa: CASSRWEISGNTIYF
CDR3nt: TGTGCCAGCAGCCGGTGGGAAATCTCTGGAAACACCATATATTTT

d_gene: -
len: 15
abundance: -
j_gene: TRBJ1-4
v_gene: TRBV30
CDR3aa: CAWTNREEGSEKLFF
CDR3nt: TGTGCCTGGACGAACAGGGAGGAGGGTAGTGAAAAACTGTTTTTT

d_gene: TRBD1
len: 15
abundance: -
j_gene: TRBJ1-2
v_gene: TRBV28
CDR3aa: CASRTRGQDIYGYTF
CDR3nt: TGTGCCAGCAGGACCAGGGGACAGGACATCTATGGCTACACCTTC

d_gene: TRBD1
len: 16
abundance: -
j_gene: TRBJ2-2
v_gene: TRBV5-1
CDR3aa: CASRPSRDRLGGELFF
CDR3nt: TGCGCCAGCAGACCATCCCGGGACAGGCTTGGCGGGGAGCTGTTTTTT

d_gene: -
len: 14
abundance: -
j_gene: TRBJ1-6
v_gene: TRBV5-6
CDR3aa: CASSLEQNNSPLHF
CDR3nt: TGTGCCAGCAGCTTGGAACAGAACAATTCACCCCTCCACTTT

d_gene: -
len: 15
abundance: medium-sized
j_gene: TRBJ2-2
v_gene: TRBV20-1
CDR3aa: CSARDGASATGELFF
CDR3nt: TGCAGTGCTAGAGATGGGGCCAGTGCCACCGGGGAGCTGTTTTTT

d_gene: -
len: 16
abundance: few
j_gene: TRBJ2-5
v_gene: TRBV11-2
CDR3aa: CASSLGPAGTLETQYF
CDR3nt: TGTGCCAGCAGCTTAGGTCCCGCTGGTACCCTAGAGACCCAGTACTTC

d_gene: -
len: 14
abundance: -
j_gene: TRBJ1-5
v_gene: TRBV6-1
CDR3aa: CASSASSSRQPQHF
CDR3nt: TGTGCCAGCAGTGCCTCGTCTTCCCGGCAGCCCCAGCATTTT

d_gene: TRBD1
len: 14
abundance: -
j_gene: TRBJ1-6
v_gene: TRBV4-1
CDR3aa: CASTTGTGNSPLHF
CDR3nt: TGCGCCAGCACTACCGGGACAGGAAATTCACCCCTCCACTTT

d_gene: -
len: 12
abundance: many
j_gene: TRBJ1-2
v_gene: TRBV20-1
CDR3aa: CSARDGVYGYTF
CDR3nt: TGCAGTGCTAGGGACGGCGTCTATGGCTACACCTTC

d_gene: -
len: 14
abundance: many
j_gene: TRBJ2-1
v_gene: TRBV7-2
CDR3aa: CASSPLRGYNEQFF
CDR3nt: TGTGCCAGCAGTCCACTACGAGGCTACAATGAGCAGTTCTTC

d_gene: -
len: 14
abundance: -
j_gene: TRBJ2-7
v_gene: TRBV7-9
CDR3aa: CASSLAGVNYEQYF
CDR3nt: TGTGCCAGCAGCTTGGCTGGGGTGAACTACGAGCAGTACTTC

d_gene: -
len: 13
abundance: few
j_gene: TRBJ1-5
v_gene: TRBV24-1
CDR3aa: CATSWGRDQPQHF
CDR3nt: TGTGCCACCAGTTGGGGTCGAGATCAGCCCCAGCATTTT

d_gene: -
len: 14
abundance: -
j_gene: TRBJ1-1
v_gene: TRBV24-1
CDR3aa: CATRFSGDDSEAFF
CDR3nt: TGTGCCACCCGATTTTCAGGGGACGACTCTGAAGCTTTCTTT

d_gene: TRBD2
len: 17
abundance: -
j_gene: TRBJ2-3
v_gene: TRBV27
CDR3aa: CASSRTSSGLSTDTQYF
CDR3nt: TGTGCCAGCAGCCGGACTAGCTCGGGCCTTAGCACAGATACGCAGTATTTT